Following are 9 T cell receptor beta chains from one sample sequenced in a study of T cells after yellow fever vaccination. TCRdb ran MiXCR on the 5' RACE reads and lists one entry per CDR3 protein. The table records 450,000 to 600,000 distinct CDR3 sequences, around a sixth of them present only once. Source: PBMCs, taken 5 days after the first yellow fever vaccination. Receptors originate from a man younger than 35 who received the YFV17D yellow fever vaccine.

The CDR3 DNA follows: TGTGCCAGCAGCTTAGGAGGGGCAGGGGCCTCCTACAATGAGCAGTTCTTC. The encoded protein is CASSLGGAGASYNEQFF. The V gene is TRBV11-2, the J gene TRBJ2-1; maybe TRBD1 (6 bases). The V and J ends lost 1 base and 0 bases respectively, with 13 bases between them. CDR3 length: 17 residues. Germline values: CDR1 SGHAT, CDR2 FQNNGV.

The rearrangement joins TRBV5-5 to TRBJ1-2; D is undetermined. Looked up from germline, CDR1 is SGHKS and CDR2 is YYEKEE (reference sequence). This CDR3 has 14 amino acids. The germline V and J ends were trimmed by 4 bases and 7 bases, with 17 bases remaining between them. CDR3 nucleotides: TGTGCCAGCAGCACCTGGAGGTTGACCGGTGGCTACACCTTC. Its translation: CASSTWRLTGGYTF.

The chain joins TRBV18 to TRBJ1-1; D is unclear. This CDR3 is 14 amino acids long. Trimming removed 6 bases from V and 2 bases from J, with 13 bases in between. From germline, CDR1 is KGHSH and CDR2 LQKENI. CDR3 DNA: TGTGCCAGCTCCGTTGGCGGACGTAACACTGAAGCTTTCTTT. Amino acid sequence: CASSVGGRNTEAFF.

The chain carries TRBV10-3 and TRBJ2-2, with D uncertain. The ends were cut back, 0 bases at V and 4 bases at J, with 6 bases in the middle. Germline CDR1 is ENHRY and CDR2 is SYGVKD. The length of the CDR3 is 14 residues. This chain's CDR3 is CAISESAATGELFF. The CDR3 DNA sequence: TGTGCCATCAGTGAGTCGGCCGCCACCGGGGAGCTGTTTTTT.

Of note for this clonotype: At one end the junction does not follow the germline gene, possibly because of a read error. CDR3 coding DNA: TGTGCCAGCAGCTTGGTTAGCGGGGGAGAGGCCCAGTACTTC. Translation gives CASSLVSGGEAQYF. J is TRBJ2-5 and V is TRBV5-6; the match to TRBD2 covers 9 bases. CDR1 is SGHDT, CDR2 YYEEEE, per germline. This CDR3 contains 14 residues.

This sequence joins TRBV6-5 and TRBJ2-7, with 7 positions matching TRBD2. This CDR3 region has 15 residues. Trimming cost V 2 bases and J 2 bases; bases outside gene matches: 6. Germline V gene lookup returns CDR1 MNHEY and CDR2 SVGAGI. CDR3 residues: CASSYNPAGTYEQYV. The DNA of the CDR3 is TGTGCCAGCAGTTACAACCCAGCGGGGACCTACGAGCAGTACGTC.

In this sample, this clonotype turned up a few times. The chain joins TRBV7-2 to TRBJ2-1; 11 positions agree with TRBD2. Germline CDR1 is SGHTA and CDR2 is FQGNSA. The CDR3 consists of 16 residues. The V and J ends lost 1 base and 3 bases, in that order; junction bases with no gene match: 2. Here the CDR3 reads CASSLVGTSGYNEQFF. Written as DNA, the CDR3 is TGTGCCAGCAGCTTAGTGGGGACTAGCGGCTACAATGAGCAGTTCTTC.

The chain links TRBV19 to TRBJ1-5; D possibly corresponds to TRBD1 (6 bases). The CDR3 length is 13 residues. CDR1 is LNHDA and CDR2 is SQIVND in the germline V gene (reference sequence). The V end lost 3 bases, the J end lost 11 bases, and 14 bases lay between the germline ends. This CDR3 is CASSIGGEGAQHF. CDR3 coding DNA: TGTGCCAGTAGTATCGGGGGCGAAGGAGCCCAGCATTTT.

This clonotype was counted a few times. The genes are TRBV5-1 and TRBJ1-1; D is unresolved. This CDR3 is 14 amino acids long. Per germline, CDR1 SGHRS and CDR2 YFSETQ. Trimming left V 6 bases short and J 0 bases short, with 12 bases between. CDR3: CASTMGSMNTEAFF. For the CDR3, the DNA is TGCGCCAGCACGATGGGCAGCATGAACACTGAAGCTTTCTTT.